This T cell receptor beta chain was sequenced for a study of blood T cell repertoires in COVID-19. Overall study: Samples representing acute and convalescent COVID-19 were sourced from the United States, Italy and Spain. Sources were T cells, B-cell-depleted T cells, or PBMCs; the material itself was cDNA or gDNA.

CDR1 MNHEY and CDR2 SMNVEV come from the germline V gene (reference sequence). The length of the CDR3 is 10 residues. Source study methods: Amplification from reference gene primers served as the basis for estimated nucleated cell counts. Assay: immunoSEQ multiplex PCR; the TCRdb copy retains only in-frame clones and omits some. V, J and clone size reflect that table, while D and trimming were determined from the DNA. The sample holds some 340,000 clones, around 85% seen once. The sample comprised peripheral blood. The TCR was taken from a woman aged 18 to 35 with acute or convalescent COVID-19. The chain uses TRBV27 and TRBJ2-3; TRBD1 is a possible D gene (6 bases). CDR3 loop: CTTGIDTQYF. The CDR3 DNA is TGTACCACAGGGATAGATACGCAGTATTTT.